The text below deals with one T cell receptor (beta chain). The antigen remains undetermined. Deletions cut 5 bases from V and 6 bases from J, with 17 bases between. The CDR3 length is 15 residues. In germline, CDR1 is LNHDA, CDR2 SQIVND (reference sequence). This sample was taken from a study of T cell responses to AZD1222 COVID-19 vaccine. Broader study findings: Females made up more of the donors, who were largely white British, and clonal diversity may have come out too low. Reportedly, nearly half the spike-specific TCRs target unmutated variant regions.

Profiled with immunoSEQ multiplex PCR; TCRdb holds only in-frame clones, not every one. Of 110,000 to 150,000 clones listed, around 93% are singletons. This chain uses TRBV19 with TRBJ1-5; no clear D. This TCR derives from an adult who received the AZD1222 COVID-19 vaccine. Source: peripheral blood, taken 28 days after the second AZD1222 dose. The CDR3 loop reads CASSLTPDGSQPQHF. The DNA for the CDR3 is TGTGCCAGTAGTCTTACTCCCGATGGGAGTCAGCCCCAGCATTTT.